Below are 15 T cell receptor beta chains sequenced from a single sample in a study of CD8+ T cells in alopecia areata. Extracted RNA was reverse transcribed, and the resulting cDNA served as sequencing template. Sequencing used immunoSEQ multiplex PCR; TCRdb keeps in-frame clones, though not all of them. The repertoire holds about 210,000 clones, with roughly two fifths as singletons. Treatment described: oral pan-JAK inhibitor, 5-10 mg twice daily. The sequences come from CD4+ T cells sorted from blood, collected at approximately week 37, from a patient treated with tofacitinib. These receptors came from a human donor with alopecia areata.

The chain links TRBV10-2 to TRBJ2-1; 7 bases line up with TRBD2. The CDR3 totals 14 residues. Germline-derived CDR1 and CDR2 are WSHSY and SAAADI. V gave up 6 bases and J gave up 8 bases; unmatched junction bases: 10. DNA for the CDR3: TGCGCCAGCAGCGTCGGGGGGAGTCGGTATGAGCAGTTCTTC. Its protein product is CASSVGGSRYEQFF.

The V gene is TRBV27, the J gene TRBJ2-1; a weak D match, TRBD1 (5 bases). This CDR3 has 16 residues. The V end was cut by 2 bases, the J end by 4 bases, with 15 bases between. Germline V gene lookup returns CDR1 MNHEY and CDR2 SMNVEV (reference sequence). The CDR3 region has the DNA TGTGCCAGCAGTTTACTATCTACAGGACATTACAATGAGCAGTTCTTC. It yields the protein CASSLLSTGHYNEQFF.

This clone has a single count. This chain connects TRBV7-2 to TRBJ2-1; 11 bases align to TRBD1. Germline V gene sequence: CDR1 SGHTA, CDR2 FQGNSA. V dropped 0 bases and J dropped 8; count of bases not matched to a gene: 3. The CDR3 has 15 amino acids. The CDR3 DNA follows: TGTGCCAGCAGCTTAGCGGGGACAGGGGGAGATGAGCAGTTCTTC. Its translation is CASSLAGTGGDEQFF.

This sequence joins TRBV5-1 and TRBJ2-2, with 9 bases matching TRBD1. Looked up from germline, CDR1 is SGHRS and CDR2 is YFSETQ. The CDR3 extends over 16 amino acids. J gave up 1 base and V 3 bases, and 4 bases lay outside the gene matches. This CDR3 is CASSYLGQGNTGELFF. CDR3 nucleotides: TGCGCCAGCAGCTATCTGGGACAGGGGAACACCGGGGAGCTGTTTTTT.

The V call is TRBV2, the J call TRBJ2-1; D is ambiguous. The germline V and J ends were trimmed by 7 bases and 1 base, with 8 bases remaining between them. CDR3 length: 13 residues. Germline CDR1 reads SNHLY; CDR2 reads FYNNEI. The CDR3 DNA sequence: TGTGCCAGCACGACGCCGTCCTACAATGAGCAGTTCTTC. As protein: CASTTPSYNEQFF.

The table lists this clone with a few counts. The chain joins TRBV29-1 to TRBJ2-5; 7 bases align to TRBD2. CDR1 is SQVTM and CDR2 is ANQGSEA in the germline V gene. V shed 5 bases, J shed 4 bases, and the junction held 10 bases outside the gene matches. CDR3 length equals 14 residues. The CDR3 is CSVRGTSGGETQYF. For the CDR3, the DNA is TGCAGCGTTCGGGGCACCTCGGGAGGAGAGACCCAGTACTTC. The full variable domain, with the rest looked up from reference TRBV29-1 and TRBJ2-5, is SAVISQKPSRDICQRGTSLTIQCQVDSQVTMMFWYRQQPGQSLTLIATANQGSEATYESGFVIDKFPISRPNLTFSTLTVSNMSPEDSSIYLCSVRGTSGGETQYFGPGTRLLVL.

The rearrangement uses TRBV4-3 and TRBJ1-4; no definite D call. This CDR3 region has 16 residues. The V gene's germline CDR1 is LGHNA and CDR2 YSLEER. Trimming removed 0 bases at V and 11 bases at J, with 19 bases between. CDR3 protein: CASSQDSGPRRDKLFF. Written as DNA, the CDR3 is TGCGCCAGCAGCCAAGATTCAGGACCCCGGAGAGACAAACTGTTTTTT.

The table lists this clone with a few counts. The chain recombines TRBV19 with TRBJ2-3, with D unresolved. Trimming left V 4 bases short and J 6 bases short, with 5 bases between. This CDR3 is built from 11 residues. The germline gives CDR1 LNHDA, CDR2 SQIVND (reference sequence). The DNA of the CDR3 is TGTGCCAGTAGTAAGGCTGATACGCAGTATTTT. Protein sequence: CASSKADTQYF.

The rearrangement links TRBV28 to TRBJ1-5, with TRBD1 identical over 9 bases. The CDR3 has 16 residues. Trimming removed 3 bases from V and 2 bases from J; junction bases left unmatched: 5. Germline CDR1 reads MDHEN; CDR2 reads SYDVKM. The CDR3 spells CASSFTQGAGNQPQHF. The CDR3 region has the DNA TGTGCCAGCAGTTTTACACAGGGGGCGGGCAATCAGCCCCAGCATTTT.

This clone was seen only a few times. This chain links TRBV4-3 with TRBJ2-7; 9 bases agree with TRBD2. Looked up from germline, CDR1 is LGHNA and CDR2 is YSLEER. V lost 0 bases, J lost 0 bases, and 3 bases stayed unmatched. The CDR3 extends over 16 amino acids. CDR3 DNA: TGCGCCAGCAGCCAAGAGCGGACTAGCGACTCCTACGAGCAGTACTTC. This sequence encodes CASSQERTSDSYEQYF.

The gene calls are TRBV6-5 and TRBJ2-2; TRBD1 aligns across 8 bases. Germline CDR1 is MNHEY and CDR2 is SVGAGI. J gave up 3 bases and V 2 bases, and 2 bases lay outside the gene matches. The CDR3 runs 15 residues. DNA of the CDR3: TGTGCCAGCAGTTACGCGGACAGGGACACCGGGGAGCTGTTTTTT. It specifies CASSYADRDTGELFF.

The rearrangement uses TRBV19 and TRBJ2-1; 16 positions agree with TRBD2. Germline trimming cut 1 base from V and 1 base from J; bases unmatched to any gene: 4. The CDR3 runs to 19 residues. CDR1 is LNHDA, CDR2 SQIVND, per germline (reference sequence). CDR3 DNA: TGTGCCAGTAGTATAGGTGGGACTAGCGGGAGGGCGTCCTACAATGAGCAGTTCTTC. Residues: CASSIGGTSGRASYNEQFF.

This rearrangement joins TRBV9 to TRBJ2-7, with TRBD1 as a possible D gene (5 bases). CDR1 and CDR2 (germline): SGDLS, YYNGEE. The CDR3 runs to 13 residues. The germline V and J ends were trimmed by 5 bases and 2 bases, with 11 bases remaining between them. DNA of the CDR3: TGTGCCAGCAGTCCCGAAGGGGCCTACGAGCAGTACTTC. The encoded protein is CASSPEGAYEQYF.

This clone has more than one count but fewer than ten. V is TRBV4-1 and J is TRBJ2-7; tentatively, D is TRBD2 (6 bases). V was pared by 0 bases and J by 6 bases, with 15 bases between. The length of the CDR3 is 15 residues. CDR1 is MGHRA, CDR2 YSYEKL, per germline. CDR3: CASSQDHGSSTEQYF. The CDR3 nucleotides read TGCGCCAGCAGCCAAGATCACGGGAGTAGTACCGAGCAGTACTTC.

V and J are TRBV27 and TRBJ2-7; 8 bases match TRBD1. Germline CDR1 reads MNHEY; CDR2 reads SMNVEV (reference sequence). CDR3 length equals 13 residues. V shed 4 bases and J 7 bases; nucleotides not matched to a gene: 6. The CDR3 region has the DNA TGTGCCAGCAGTTCCGCCAGGGGGCGAGAGCAGTACTTC. This sequence encodes CASSSARGREQYF.